This T cell receptor beta chain was profiled in a study of blood T cell repertoires in COVID-19. The trim removed 6 bases at V and 10 bases at J, leaving 5 bases unmatched. The CDR3 is made up of 13 amino acids. The germline gives CDR1 SEHNR, CDR2 FQNEAQ (reference sequence). Sequencing was performed with immunoSEQ multiplex PCR; in TCRdb, only in-frame clones are kept and a portion is missing. The sample consists of a few hundred thousand clones, around 87% of them appearing once. The sequence was collected from a man between 18 and 35 years old with active or convalescent COVID-19. The chain has TRBV7-9 and TRBJ2-1, with 11 bases aligning to TRBD2. The sample was peripheral blood. The CDR3: CASRKGLADEQFF. DNA of the CDR3: TGTGCCAGCAGAAAGGGACTAGCGGACGAGCAGTTCTTC.